The T cell receptor beta chain described here comes from a study of shared clonotypes between healthy human individuals. This clone has a single count. Its antigen is undetermined. The V gene lost 6 bases and the J gene lost 5 bases, with 12 bases spanning the gap. Germline V gene lookup returns CDR1 ENHRY and CDR2 SYGVKD. The CDR3 sequence is 13 residues long. Here immunoSEQ multiplex PCR was the method, and the copy in TCRdb shows in-frame clones only, minus some. The table shows about 1.5 million clones, with 95% to 97% occurring only once. General study results and limits: Exclusively blood specimens were collected; tissue repertoires likely differ.

The chain couples TRBV10-3 to TRBJ2-3; a possible D gene is TRBD2 (6 bases). The sequence was obtained from a man aged 25-45 years in good health. Sequenced sample: naive CD4+ T cells sorted from blood. This sample's subset: CD45RA+ positively selected. The CDR3 sequence: CAISGLTRDTQYF. CDR3 in DNA: TGTGCCATCAGCGGGCTGACTAGAGATACGCAGTATTTT.